This record looks at one TCR beta chain sequence and its context. Method: immunoSEQ multiplex PCR; TCRdb's copy keeps in-frame clones and lacks some. The sample has fewer than 350,000 clones; 85% to 90% are singletons. This sample stems from a study of blood T cell repertoires in COVID-19. Germline CDR1 is SGHDT and CDR2 is YYEEEE. V lost 4 bases and J lost 3; bases outside the gene matches: 17. The CDR3 totals 19 residues. The chain joins TRBV5-6 to TRBJ2-7, with TRBD2 identical over 12 bases. The source is a woman in her twenties or thirties with COVID-19, enrolled during active disease. Material: peripheral blood. This CDR3 is CASSPPSGGALLRFYEQYF. The CDR3 DNA reads TGTGCCAGCAGCCCACCTAGCGGGGGGGCCCTTTTAAGGTTCTACGAGCAGTACTTC.